Sequencing of this T cell receptor (beta chain) was carried out in a study of chemoradiotherapy in HPV16-positive cancers (dated by TCRdb to between 2020 and 2023). Regarding the complete study: Candidate HPV-specific T-cell clones and common TCR motifs were defined through functional T-cell assays on cells from a couple of HPV16-positive patients. The candidate HPV-specific TCRs and motifs were subsequently tracked in TCR repertoires obtained from fewer than 95 patients with HPV-related cancers. The study asked whether T-cell immunity to the HPV oncoproteins E6 and E7 changes during chemoradiotherapy and whether this immunity affects survival. The study at large found these results: Expansion of candidate HPV-specific clones and E7-related TCR motifs was observed in the tumor microenvironment during treatment, whereas no such expansion was observed for non-HPV-specific T cells. In HPV16-positive patients, expansion of HPV-responsive T cells during chemoradiotherapy was associated with improved recurrence-free survival. The functional definition of HPV-specific T cells was derived from only two HPV16-positive patients, and the survival association was reported for HPV16-positive patients.

Repertoires were sampled multiple times during chemoradiotherapy, which allowed clonal expansion in the tumor microenvironment to be followed. On this clone: It has no known antigen specificity. Base qualities were left out, and no much larger clone turns up one base away.

The receptor library was made with the immunoSEQ multiplex PCR assay. The source is immuneACCESS, and TCRdb retained only in-frame sequences with V and J called. Part of the clones is not carried over; for the studies checked, unresolved V genes explain less than half of this, and the remainder is unexplained. Here the sample has a few thousand clones; under 90% occur a single time. The ten most abundant clones make up about 2.9% of the sample. From a lookup of the germline V gene, CDR1 and CDR2 are MNHNS and SASEGT. V is cut by 3 bases and J by 4 bases, and the space between the germline ends is 9 bases. There are 14 amino acids in the CDR3, from cysteine to phenylalanine inclusive. Only CDR3 DNA remains: 42 bases, in frame from the first base.

The starting material was tumor tissue, obtained from a patient who underwent chemoradiotherapy. The chain was built from TRBV6-1 and TRBJ2-2, with no confident D gene call. This receptor was taken from a human donor with HPV-associated anogenital cancer. The bases read TGTGCCAGCAGTGATCTGGTTCTCACCGGGGAGCTGTTTTTT. Translated, it gives CASSDLVLTGELFF.